This entry features one TCR beta chain sequence. Its antigen is unknown. No much larger clonotype is one base removed from it; base qualities were not supplied. This entry belongs to a study of monozygotic twins with cystic fibrosis (dated by TCRdb to the early 2020s). With respect to the entire study: About 3 micrograms of fragmented DNA went through around 14 PCR cycles to produce barcoded libraries. To assess genetic influence on V and J gene usage, the study compared TCR beta repertoires within and across 16 monozygotic twin pairs with cystic fibrosis. Made up mostly of children and adolescents, the cohort included ten female and six male twin pairs ranging in age from about 2.0 to 36.4 years, with a median of roughly 9.1 years. Twins were ranked among 980 or so cohort participants for weight-for-height and FEVPerc (FEV1 disease centile) at the day of blood sampling. Data for three of the twin pairs had previously been reported in another context.

From the cysteine up to the phenylalanine, the CDR3 has a length of 15 residues. Here the CDR3 DNA is all that survives: 45 bases in frame from base 1. Following the manufacturer's instructions, the researchers used the immunoSEQ immune profiling system to amplify TCR beta CDR3 regions via multiplex PCR. An Illumina NextSeq system was used to carry out the sequencing. On the authors' methods: The immunoSEQ Analyzer platform handled processing of the sequence data, and clonality was calculated by taking the square root of Simpson's index of productive rearrangements. Similarity in V and J usage was measured by Jensen-Shannon distance, and OLGA was used to compute CDR3 generation probabilities. Shared CDR3 sequences were searched in the immuneACCESS database (August 2020) and in VDJdb (December 2020). This immuneACCESS table, as held by TCRdb, lists in-frame sequences with V and J called but not all clones. Of the missing ones, under half trace to an unresolved V gene in checked studies; the others have no known cause. The V and J calls and clone size come from that table; D and trimming were worked out from the DNA. The sample data list roughly 9,400 clones, and 98% to 99% of these were observed just once. The top ten constitute under 0.3% of the sample.

Results and caveats for the whole study, not just this receptor: Nucleotide-identical clonotype sharing was significantly higher within monozygotic CF twin pairs than between unrelated CF individuals (P = 0.000026, Mann-Whitney). Only a small cohort was studied, and no association of shared CDR3 numbers with age, concordance or disease severity was found. Simpson clonality was generally low (median 0.0095), which suggests a naive-dominated repertoire, and clonality was higher in the most severely affected patients. The greatest similarity to the co-twin was observed for V gene usage in 13 of 16 pairs and for J usage in 8 of 16 pairs, which suggested genetic constraints.

The twin pairs came from the European Cystic Fibrosis Twin and Sibling Study Cohort, which recruited patients from more than 150 CF clinics across 14 European countries. Zygosity and CFTR genotype were verified in-house, and zygosity was tested by multiplex PCR of nine short tandem repeat loci. Peripheral blood was sampled from each twin, with clinical parameters recorded on the day of blood sampling. Phenol/chloroform extraction was used to isolate genomic DNA from peripheral blood cells, and the DNA was then kept in TE buffer at 4 degrees C. Recombination joined TRBV12-1 with TRBJ2-5; TRBD2, the table's D call, was not compared with the DNA. TRBV12-1 is deemed a pseudogene. The sample was blood. The receptor comes from a girl aged 2 to 9 with cystic fibrosis. The DNA is TGTGCCAGCAGCTTTGAAGCCCTAGAAGGAGAGACCCAGTACTTC. Its protein reads: CASSFEALEGETQYF.